Presented here are 13 T cell receptor beta chains from one specimen sequenced in a study of cytomegalovirus exposure and HLA in healthy donors. Both 60 Vbeta primers and 13 Jbeta primers went into the PCR. Generated by immunoSEQ multiplex PCR, the TCRdb table keeps only in-frame clones and is missing some. The repertoire has 80,000 to 130,000 clones, about three quarters of them found once; the top ten carry roughly 13%. Sequencing input: PBMCs. These receptors were collected from a male donor in good health and CMV-seropositive.

This clone was counted between two and nine times. The chain couples TRBV6-5 to TRBJ1-5; 9 bases are a match to TRBD1. Germline V lookup: CDR1 MNHEY, CDR2 SVGAGI. This CDR3 comprises 14 residues. J lost 7 bases, V lost 5 bases, and 6 bases had no gene match. The CDR3 sequence: CASSITGGRQPQHF. The CDR3 DNA sequence: TGTGCCAGCAGTATAACAGGGGGCCGGCAGCCCCAGCATTTT.

The chain has TRBV7-2 and TRBJ2-5; TRBD2 matches 15 bases. Germline lookup yields CDR1 SGHTA and CDR2 FQGNSA. Germline trimming cut 6 bases from V and 0 bases from J; bases unmatched to any gene: 5. The CDR3 has 17 residues. CDR3 sequence: CASRQGLAGGYQETQYF. CDR3 coding DNA: TGTGCCAGCAGACAAGGACTAGCGGGGGGGTACCAAGAGACCCAGTACTTC. The full variable domain, its missing parts supplied by reference TRBV7-2 and TRBJ2-5, is GAGVSQSPSNKVTEKGKDVELRCDPISGHTALYWYRQSLGQGLEFLIYFQGNSAPDKSGLPSDRFSAERTGGSVSTLTIQRTQQEDSAVYLCASRQGLAGGYQETQYFGPGTRLLVL.

This clone came up a few times. The V gene is TRBV6-5, the J gene TRBJ2-7; 11 bases fit TRBD2. Germline V gives CDR1 MNHEY, CDR2 SVGAGI. CDR3 length: 16 amino acids. Losses at the gene ends were 2 bases for V and 7 bases for J; bases not matched to a gene: 10. In DNA, the CDR3 is TGTGCCAGCAGTTACGGGGCTAGCGGGGGGCCCAAGGAGCAGTACTTC. Its protein product is CASSYGASGGPKEQYF.

This clone has a handful of counts. This rearrangement joins TRBV30 to TRBJ2-7; 9 nucleotides agree with TRBD1. The CDR3 runs to 14 residues. Germline CDR1 reads GTSNPN; CDR2 reads SVGIG (reference sequence). J gave up 6 bases and V 2 bases, and 8 bases lay outside the gene matches. CDR3 in DNA: TGTGCCTGGAGTCTAGGACAGGGGCGCCCCGAGCAGTACTTC. Its protein product is CAWSLGQGRPEQYF.

The rearrangement uses TRBV11-3 and TRBJ2-7, with 10 bases lining up with TRBD1. Trimming removed 1 base from V and 3 bases from J; junction bases left unmatched: 6. Germline CDR1 is SGHNT and CDR2 is YENEEA. The CDR3 totals 16 residues. CDR3 sequence (DNA): TGTGCCAGCAGCTTAGGCTCTAGGACAGGGGGCTACGAGCAGTACTTC. It yields the protein CASSLGSRTGGYEQYF.

The chain joins TRBV4-1 to TRBJ2-1; D call uncertain. Germline CDR1 and CDR2: MGHRA and YSYEKL. Trimming removed 1 base at V and 8 bases at J, with 18 bases between. This CDR3 is built from 16 residues. The CDR3 here is CASSQVSYMVGHEQFF. CDR3 DNA sequence: TGCGCCAGCAGCCAAGTCTCCTACATGGTGGGCCATGAGCAGTTCTTC.

CDR3 sequence: CASGAVKWGFMGYTF. In DNA form, the CDR3 reads TGTGCCAGCGGAGCTGTAAAGTGGGGCTTTATGGGCTACACCTTC. The chain joins TRBV6-5 to TRBJ1-2; a weak D match, TRBD1 (5 bases). The CDR3 is made up of 15 amino acids. Trimming stripped 8 bases from V and 8 bases from J, with 24 bases between. Germline V gene data show CDR1 as MNHEY and CDR2 as SVGAGI.

The chain has TRBV18 and TRBJ1-2, with D maybe TRBD1 (6 bases). The germline gives CDR1 KGHSH, CDR2 LQKENI. The CDR3 runs to 14 residues. V lost 0 bases and J lost 3, with 8 bases in between. The CDR3 DNA reads TGTGCCAGCTCACCACCGGACAGACACTATGGCTACACCTTC. Protein: CASSPPDRHYGYTF.

This clone was seen a few times. The chain employs TRBV7-8 and TRBJ1-1; 9 bases agree with TRBD1. The CDR3 length is 12 residues. V shed 4 bases and J 10 bases; nucleotides not matched to a gene: 4. The germline gives CDR1 SGHVS, CDR2 FQNEAQ. The CDR3 is CASSSRDRVAFF. The CDR3 DNA sequence: TGTGCCAGCAGCTCAAGGGACAGGGTAGCTTTCTTT. Combining the CDR3 with reference TRBV7-8 and TRBJ1-1 gives the whole variable domain GAGVSQSPRYKVAKRGQDVALRCDPISGHVSLFWYQQALGQGPEFLTYFQNEAQLDKSGLPSDRFFAERPEGSVSTLKIQRTQQEDSAVYLCASSSRDRVAFFGQGTRLTVV.

The rearrangement uses TRBV6-1 and TRBJ1-5; 8 bases fit TRBD1. V lost 7 bases, J lost 2 bases, and 7 bases stayed unmatched. The CDR3 covers 15 residues. Germline lookup yields CDR1 MNHNS and CDR2 SASEGT. CDR3 residues: CASIDTGGGNQPQHF. CDR3 nucleotide sequence: TGTGCCAGCATAGACACAGGGGGTGGCAATCAGCCCCAGCATTTT.

The chain uses TRBV2 and TRBJ1-6, with 8 positions matching TRBD1. Germline assignment: CDR1 SNHLY and CDR2 FYNNEI. This CDR3 is 16 amino acids long. Trimming at V came to 4 bases and at J to 7 bases, leaving 9 bases not matched to a gene. The CDR3 sequence: CASSVIQGARNSPLHF. The DNA of the CDR3 is TGTGCCAGCAGTGTTATCCAGGGGGCACGGAATTCACCCCTCCACTTT.

The rearrangement uses TRBV6-6 and TRBJ2-7; D remains unclear. There are 14 residues in the CDR3. The ends were cut back, 3 bases at V and 3 bases at J, with 12 bases in the middle. Germline V lookup: CDR1 MNHNY, CDR2 SVGAGI (reference sequence). CDR3 protein: CASSYIVDNYEQYF. The CDR3 coding sequence is TGTGCCAGCAGTTATATTGTAGATAACTACGAGCAGTACTTC.

The gene calls are TRBV27 and TRBJ2-3, with 11 bases identical to TRBD2. The CDR3 runs 15 residues. V lost 2 bases to trimming and J lost 4 bases; unmatched junction nucleotides: 2. CDR1 and CDR2 (germline): MNHEY, SMNVEV (reference sequence). The DNA for the CDR3 is TGTGCCAGCAGTTTACTAGCGGGGGGACCAGATACGCAGTATTTT. Residues: CASSLLAGGPDTQYF.